This T cell receptor beta chain comes out of a study of chemoradiotherapy in HPV16-positive cancers (dated by TCRdb to 2022 to 2024). Turning to the overall study: Candidate HPV-specific T-cell clones and common TCR motifs were defined through functional T-cell assays on cells from a couple of HPV16-positive patients. Next, the candidate HPV-specific TCRs and motifs were followed in TCR repertoires from about 90 patients with HPV-related cancers. The study asked whether T-cell immunity against the HPV oncoproteins E6 and E7 changes during chemoradiotherapy and whether it affects survival. Study-wide conclusions, independent of this receptor: In HPV16-positive patients, expansion of HPV-responsive T cells during chemoradiotherapy was associated with improved recurrence-free survival. Expansion of candidate HPV-specific clones and E7-related TCR motifs was observed in the tumor microenvironment during treatment, whereas no such expansion was observed for non-HPV-specific T cells. The functional definition of HPV-specific T cells was derived from only a couple of HPV16-positive patients, and the survival association was reported for HPV16-positive patients.

The CDR3 goes from the cysteine to the phenylalanine over 15 residues. Of the read, only the CDR3 DNA is kept; its 45 bases are in frame from base 1. Relative to germline, V is 4 bases shorter and J is 7 bases shorter, with 20 bases between their ends. Based on the germline V gene, the CDR1 and CDR2 sequences are SGDLS and YYNGEE. Because repertoires were sampled repeatedly during chemoradiotherapy, clonal expansion in the tumor microenvironment could be followed. The library was made by the immunoSEQ multiplex PCR assay. Not all clones reach the TCRdb copy of this immuneACCESS table, which keeps in-frame sequences only. Checked studies attribute under half of the gap to unresolved V genes and leave the rest unexplained. This sample lists just over 8,500 clones; less than 85% were detected once. The biggest ten clones account for about 9.8% of the sample. As to this clone: Its antigen is unknown. Base qualities were left out, and no much larger clone turns up one base away.

The specimen was obtained from a patient who underwent chemoradiotherapy. The V and J segments used are TRBV9 and TRBJ1-1; TRBD1 is a possible D gene, resting on 5 matching bases. The sequence came from a human donor with HPV-associated anogenital cancer. The CDR3 reads CASSPLPTGEVEAFF. The DNA sequence reads TGTGCCAGCAGCCCTCTTCCGACGGGGGAGGTTGAAGCTTTCTTT.